The clone carrying this T cell receptor (beta chain) was detected only a few times. These data come from a study of tumor-infiltrating lymphocytes in oesophageal squamous cell carcinoma. From germline, CDR1 is SGHTA and CDR2 FQGNSA. This CDR3 is 17 amino acids long. TCRdb fed the PCR reads into MiXCR, producing one record per CDR3 protein. The repertoire includes approximately 17,000 distinct CDR3 sequences, around 40% of them detected once, and roughly 37% sits in the top ten. This chain joins TRBV7-2 and TRBJ2-7; 13 nucleotides agree with TRBD2. TRBJ2-5 explains the end of the DNA better; the J call may be wrong. The sequence was obtained from a female donor with esophageal squamous cell carcinoma. The sample taken for sequencing was blood. The CDR3 DNA reads TGTGCCAGCAGCTTAGGGACTAGCGGGAGAGTGGGAGAGACCCAGTACTTC. Translating it yields CASSLGTSGRVGETQYF.